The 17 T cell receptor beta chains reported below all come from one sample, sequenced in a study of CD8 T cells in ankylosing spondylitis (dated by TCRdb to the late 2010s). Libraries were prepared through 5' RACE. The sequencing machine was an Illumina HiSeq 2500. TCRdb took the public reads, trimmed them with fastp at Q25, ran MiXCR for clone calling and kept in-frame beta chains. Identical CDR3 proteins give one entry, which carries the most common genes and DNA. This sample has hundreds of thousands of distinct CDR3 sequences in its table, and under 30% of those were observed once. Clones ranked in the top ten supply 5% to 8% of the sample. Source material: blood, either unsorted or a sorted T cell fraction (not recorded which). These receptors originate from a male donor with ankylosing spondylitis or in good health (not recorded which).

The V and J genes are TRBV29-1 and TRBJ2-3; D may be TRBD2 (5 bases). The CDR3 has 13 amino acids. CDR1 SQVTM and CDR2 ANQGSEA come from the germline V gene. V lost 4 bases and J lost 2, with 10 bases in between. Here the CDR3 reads CSVAGRTTDTQYF. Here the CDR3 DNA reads TGCAGCGTTGCGGGGAGAACCACAGATACGCAGTATTTT.

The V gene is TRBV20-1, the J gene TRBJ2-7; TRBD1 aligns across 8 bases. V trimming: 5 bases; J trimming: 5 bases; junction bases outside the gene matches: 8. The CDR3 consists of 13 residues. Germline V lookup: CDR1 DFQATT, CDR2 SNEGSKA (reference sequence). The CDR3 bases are TGCAGTGCTCAAGTCGGACAGGGAGACGAGCAGTACTTC. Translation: CSAQVGQGDEQYF.

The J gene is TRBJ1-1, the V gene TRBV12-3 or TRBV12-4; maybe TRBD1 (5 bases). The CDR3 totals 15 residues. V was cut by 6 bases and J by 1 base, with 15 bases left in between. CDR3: CASSRLKTGNTEAFF. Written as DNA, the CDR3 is TGTGCCAGCAGCCGCCTAAAAACAGGGAACACTGAAGCTTTCTTT.

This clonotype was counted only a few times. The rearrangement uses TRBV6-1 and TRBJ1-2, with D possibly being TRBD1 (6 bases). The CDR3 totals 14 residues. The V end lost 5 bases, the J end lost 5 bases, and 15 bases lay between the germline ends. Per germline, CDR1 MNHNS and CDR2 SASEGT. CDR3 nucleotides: TGTGCCAGCAGTCGGGGGGCAAGGGGGTATGGCTACACCTTC. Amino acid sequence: CASSRGARGYGYTF.

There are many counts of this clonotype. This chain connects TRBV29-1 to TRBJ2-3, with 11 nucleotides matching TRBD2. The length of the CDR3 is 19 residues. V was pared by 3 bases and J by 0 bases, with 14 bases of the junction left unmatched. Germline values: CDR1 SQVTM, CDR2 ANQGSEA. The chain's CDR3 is CSVEGPSGRPDASTDTQYF. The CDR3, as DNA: TGCAGCGTTGAGGGGCCTAGCGGGAGGCCGGACGCTAGCACAGATACGCAGTATTTT.

The CDR3 is CASSLTGSNVETQYF. CDR3 DNA sequence: TGTGCCAGCAGCTTGACAGGGAGCAATGTGGAGACCCAGTACTTC. The chain recombines TRBV5-5 with TRBJ2-5; maybe TRBD1 (6 bases). The ends were cut back, 1 base at V and 5 bases at J, with 15 bases in the middle. Germline lookup yields CDR1 SGHKS and CDR2 YYEKEE (reference sequence). The CDR3 contains 15 residues.

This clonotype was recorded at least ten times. CDR3 in DNA: TGTGCCAGCAGGCCCGGACAGATAAATCAGCCCCAGCATTTT. This sequence encodes CASRPGQINQPQHF. The chain employs TRBV27 and TRBJ1-5; possibly TRBD1 for D (6 bases). The CDR3 consists of 14 residues. Trimming left V 6 bases short and J 4 bases short, with 13 bases between. Germline V CDR1 and CDR2: MNHEY, SMNVEV (reference sequence).

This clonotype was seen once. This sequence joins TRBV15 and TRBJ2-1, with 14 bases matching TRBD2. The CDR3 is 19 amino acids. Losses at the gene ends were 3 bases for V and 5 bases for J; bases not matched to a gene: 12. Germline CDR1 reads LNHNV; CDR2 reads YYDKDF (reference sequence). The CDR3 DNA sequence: TGTGCCACCAGCAGGGGACTAGCGGGAGCCGCAAACGCTAACAATGAGCAGTTCTTC. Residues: CATSRGLAGAANANNEQFF.

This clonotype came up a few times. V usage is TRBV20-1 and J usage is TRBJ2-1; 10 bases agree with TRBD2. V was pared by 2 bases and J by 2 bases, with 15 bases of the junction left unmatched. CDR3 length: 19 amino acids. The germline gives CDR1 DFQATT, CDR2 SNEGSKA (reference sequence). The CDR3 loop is CSARSASGRWGATYNEQFF. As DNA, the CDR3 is TGCAGTGCTAGATCGGCTAGCGGGAGATGGGGAGCAACCTACAATGAGCAGTTCTTC.

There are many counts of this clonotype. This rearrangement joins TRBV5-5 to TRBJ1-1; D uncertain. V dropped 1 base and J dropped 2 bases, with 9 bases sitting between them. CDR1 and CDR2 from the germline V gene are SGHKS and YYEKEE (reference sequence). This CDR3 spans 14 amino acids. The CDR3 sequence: CASSLNGENTEAFF. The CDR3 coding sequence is TGTGCCAGCAGCTTGAATGGGGAAAACACTGAAGCTTTCTTT.

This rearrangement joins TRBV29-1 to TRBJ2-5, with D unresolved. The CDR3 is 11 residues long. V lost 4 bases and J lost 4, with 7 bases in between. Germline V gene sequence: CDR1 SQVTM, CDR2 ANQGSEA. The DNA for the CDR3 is TGCAGCGTTGCTGGCGGAGAGACCCAGTACTTC. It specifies CSVAGGETQYF. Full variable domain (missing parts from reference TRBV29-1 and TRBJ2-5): SAVISQKPSRDICQRGTSLTIQCQVDSQVTMMFWYRQQPGQSLTLIATANQGSEATYESGFVIDKFPISRPNLTFSTLTVSNMSPEDSSIYLCSVAGGETQYFGPGTRLLVL.

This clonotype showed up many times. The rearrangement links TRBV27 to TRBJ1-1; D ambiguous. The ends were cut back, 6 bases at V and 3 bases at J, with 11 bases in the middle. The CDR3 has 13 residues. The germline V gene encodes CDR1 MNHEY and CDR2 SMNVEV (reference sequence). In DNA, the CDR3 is TGTGCCAGCAGCGGTAGGCACTACACTGAAGCTTTCTTT. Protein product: CASSGRHYTEAFF.

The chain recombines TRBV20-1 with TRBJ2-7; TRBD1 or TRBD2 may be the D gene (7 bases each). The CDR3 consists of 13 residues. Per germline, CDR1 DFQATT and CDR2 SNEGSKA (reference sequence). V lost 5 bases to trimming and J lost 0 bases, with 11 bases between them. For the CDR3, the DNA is TGCAGTGCTTGGGAGGGGGCCTCCTACGAGCAGTACTTC. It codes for CSAWEGASYEQYF.

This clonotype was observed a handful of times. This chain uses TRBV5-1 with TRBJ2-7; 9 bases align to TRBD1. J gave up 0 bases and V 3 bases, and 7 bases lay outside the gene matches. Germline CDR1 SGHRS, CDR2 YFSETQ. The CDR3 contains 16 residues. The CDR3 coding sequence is TGCGCCAGCAGCTCAGACACAGGGGGCGGCTCCTACGAGCAGTACTTC. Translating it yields CASSSDTGGGSYEQYF.

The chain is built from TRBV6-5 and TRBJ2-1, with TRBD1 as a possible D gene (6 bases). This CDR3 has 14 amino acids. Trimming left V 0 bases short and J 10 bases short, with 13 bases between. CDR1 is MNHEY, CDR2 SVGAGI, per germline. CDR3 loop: CASSYSGQRYEQFF. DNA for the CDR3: TGTGCCAGCAGTTACTCTGGACAGCGATACGAGCAGTTCTTC.

CDR3 nucleotides: TGTGCCAGCAGTGTCAGGGGGCGCGGGAACACTGAAGCTTTCTTT. Translating gives CASSVRGRGNTEAFF. The V and J genes are TRBV2 and TRBJ1-1; 8 nucleotides line up with TRBD1. With V trimmed by 4 bases and J by 1 base, 5 bases remained unmatched. There are 15 residues in the CDR3. From germline, CDR1 is SNHLY and CDR2 FYNNEI.

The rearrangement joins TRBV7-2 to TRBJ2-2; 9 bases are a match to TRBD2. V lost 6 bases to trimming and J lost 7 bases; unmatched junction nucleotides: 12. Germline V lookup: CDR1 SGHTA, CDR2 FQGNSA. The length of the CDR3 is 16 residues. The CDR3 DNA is TGTGCCAGCAGGAGAGGAGCGGGAGGTCTCGGCGGGGAGCTGTTTTTT. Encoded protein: CASRRGAGGLGGELFF. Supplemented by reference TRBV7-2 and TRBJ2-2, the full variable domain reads GAGVSQSPSNKVTEKGKDVELRCDPISGHTALYWYRQSLGQGLEFLIYFQGNSAPDKSGLPSDRFSAERTGGSVSTLTIQRTQQEDSAVYLCASRRGAGGLGGELFFGEGSRLTVL.